This TCR beta chain was captured in a study of T cell repertoires in cytomegalovirus infection. Study summary: Selected CMV epitopes included recently identified HLA-C-restricted ones as well as well-studied HLA-B-restricted ones. Public TCR beta signatures provided an indication of both CMV infection and a matching HLA type. Study outcomes and limitations: There were HLA-C-restricted CMV-specific TCR beta clonotypes dominating the ex vivo response. Pooled public TCR beta family frequency picked out CMV carriers with the relevant HLA.

By frequency in the sample, this clonotype is medium-sized. The target antigen is unknown. TCRdb independently ran MiXCR on the reads; one entry per CDR3 protein. This sample has about 830,000 distinct CDR3 sequences, with about 31% found just once. CDR1 and CDR2 (germline): SGHDT, YYEEEE. This CDR3 is 14 amino acids long. V was pared by 2 bases and J by 4 bases, with 9 bases between. This sequence was found in a human donor in good health (CMV status not recorded). Some clones in this sample may be carry-over from other donors' samples. The rearrangement joins TRBV5-6 to TRBJ2-2, with D perhaps matching TRBD2 (6 bases). This specimen consisted of cultured CD8+ T cells from PBMCs, obtained from culture after CMV antigen stimulation. The CDR3 region is CASSFGGSTGELFF. CDR3 DNA sequence: TGTGCCAGCAGCTTTGGAGGGTCCACCGGGGAGCTGTTTTTT.